The 8 T cell receptor beta chains below were found in one sample sequenced in a study of T-cell reconstitution after alpha-beta-depleted transplantation in children. This sample's TCRbeta library carried unique molecular identifier barcodes. TCRdb analysed the PCR reads with MiXCR anew, one entry per CDR3 protein. Found here are approximately 350,000 distinct CDR3 sequences, 15% to 20% of them singletons; the top ten hold around 41%. The sequencing used PBMCs, mostly from graft donor cells, collected 360 days after TCRalphabeta/CD19-depleted stem cell transplant. The receptors come from a male patient aged 2-9 years who had a stem cell transplant for acute lymphoblastic leukemia, so the T cells may come from the graft donor.

The CDR3 is CASSQDHSHSTVSDTQYF. In DNA form, the CDR3 reads TGCGCCAGCAGCCAAGATCACTCCCACTCGACAGTCTCAGATACGCAGTATTTT. The chain has TRBV4-3 and TRBJ2-3; possibly TRBD1 for D (5 bases). The CDR3 runs to 18 residues. Germline V gene data show CDR1 as LGHNA and CDR2 as YSLEER. Trimming cost V 0 bases and J 4 bases, with 20 bases left between them.

This clonotype was detected ten times or more. The rearrangement uses TRBV20-1 and TRBJ2-7; 12 positions agree with TRBD2. CDR3 length: 15 amino acids. Germline CDR1 and CDR2: DFQATT and SNEGSKA (reference sequence). J gave up 4 bases and V 5 bases, and 9 bases lay outside the gene matches. The CDR3 loop is CSAPRTSGIGYEQYF. DNA for the CDR3: TGCAGTGCTCCCCGGACTAGCGGGATAGGTTACGAGCAGTACTTC.

This clonotype came up a few times. The chain has TRBV6-2 or TRBV6-3 and TRBJ1-5; D is possibly TRBD1 (5 bases). Trimming cost V 6 bases and J 5 bases, with 8 bases left between them. Looked up from germline, CDR1 is MNHEY and CDR2 is SVGEGT. The CDR3 is 12 amino acids. The CDR3 region has the DNA TGTGCCAGCAGGCGGGGGGATCAGCCCCAGCATTTT. Its protein is CASRRGDQPQHF.

This clonotype has at least ten counts. V gene TRBV28 combines with J gene TRBJ1-2; 9 bases map to TRBD1. J gave up 8 bases and V 5 bases, and 12 bases lay outside the gene matches. Germline V gene sequence: CDR1 MDHEN, CDR2 SYDVKM. The CDR3 totals 15 residues. The CDR3: CASSTWTGAFQGYTF. The DNA of the CDR3 is TGTGCCAGCAGTACCTGGACAGGGGCCTTCCAAGGCTACACCTTC.

As for this clonotype: A junction boundary mismatches the germline segment, possibly from a read error. This sequence joins TRBV5-1 and TRBJ1-2; the D gene is possibly TRBD1 (5 bases). The CDR3 is made up of 13 amino acids. CDR1 is SGHRS and CDR2 is YFSETQ in the germline V gene. CDR3 sequence (DNA): TGCGCCAGGAGCTTGGGGACCTCCTATGGCTACACCTTC. Amino acid sequence: CARSLGTSYGYTF.

This clonotype was detected only a few times. V is TRBV12-3 or TRBV12-4 and J is TRBJ1-5; TRBD1 might be the D (5 bases). V lost 5 bases to trimming and J lost 4 bases, with 12 bases between them. The CDR3 is made up of 14 amino acids. The CDR3 loop reads CASSHRRVNQPQHF. CDR3 DNA sequence: TGTGCCAGCAGTCACCGCAGGGTGAATCAGCCCCAGCATTTT.

This clonotype was found a few times. The gene calls are TRBV7-2 and TRBJ2-4; TRBD1 matches 9 bases. The ends lost 5 bases at V and 3 bases at J; junction bases unmatched: 5. This CDR3 comprises 15 residues. Germline V lookup: CDR1 SGHTA, CDR2 FQGNSA. The CDR3 bases are TGTGCCAGCAGCATACAGGGGGCTGGCAAAAACATTCAGTACTTC. Amino acid sequence: CASSIQGAGKNIQYF.

This clonotype was detected ten times or more. The chain couples TRBV20-1 to TRBJ2-1; the D gene is possibly TRBD2 (5 bases). V lost 0 bases and J 6 bases, leaving 15 bases between the germline ends. This CDR3 has 15 residues. CDR1 and CDR2 (germline): DFQATT, SNEGSKA (reference sequence). The CDR3 sequence is CSARDPRKTSNEQFF. The CDR3, as DNA: TGCAGTGCTAGAGACCCACGGAAAACTAGCAATGAGCAGTTCTTC.